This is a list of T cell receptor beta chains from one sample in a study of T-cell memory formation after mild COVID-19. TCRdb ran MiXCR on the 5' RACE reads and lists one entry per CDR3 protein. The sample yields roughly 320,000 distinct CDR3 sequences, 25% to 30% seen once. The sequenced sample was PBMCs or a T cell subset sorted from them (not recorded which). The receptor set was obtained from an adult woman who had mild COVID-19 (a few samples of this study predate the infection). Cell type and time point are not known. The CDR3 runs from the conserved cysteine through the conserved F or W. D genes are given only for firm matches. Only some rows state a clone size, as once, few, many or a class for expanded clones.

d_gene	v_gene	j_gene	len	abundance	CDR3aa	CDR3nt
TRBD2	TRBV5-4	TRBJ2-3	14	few	CASRASGGSDTQYF	TGTGCCAGCAGGGCTAGCGGGGGATCAGATACGCAGTATTTT
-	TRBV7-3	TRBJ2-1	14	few	CASSLTVTDAEQFF	TGTGCCAGCAGCTTAACGGTGACAGATGCTGAGCAGTTCTTC
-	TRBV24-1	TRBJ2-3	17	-	CATSDGGIPRGPDTQYF	TGTGCCACCAGTGACGGCGGGATCCCCCGGGGGCCAGATACGCAGTATTTT
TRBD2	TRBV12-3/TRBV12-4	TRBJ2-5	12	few	CASQRERETQYF	TGTGCCAGCCAGCGGGAGAGAGAGACCCAGTACTTC
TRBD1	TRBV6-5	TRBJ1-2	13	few	CASSFEGALGYTF	TGTGCCAGCAGCTTCGAGGGGGCGCTCGGCTACACCTTC
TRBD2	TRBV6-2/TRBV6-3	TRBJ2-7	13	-	CASTAREGREQYF	TGTGCCAGCACGGCGCGGGAGGGCCGGGAGCAGTACTTC
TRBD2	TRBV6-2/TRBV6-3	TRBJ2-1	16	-	CASSWAGTSGRNEQFF	TGTGCCAGCAGTTGGGCCGGGACTAGCGGGAGAAATGAGCAGTTCTTC
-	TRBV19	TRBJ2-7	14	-	CASSTAGITYEQYF	TGTGCCAGTAGTACGGCCGGGATCACCTACGAGCAGTACTTC
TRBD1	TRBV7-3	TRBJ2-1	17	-	CASSLGGGGTGYNEQFF	TGTGCCAGCAGCCTAGGTGGGGGCGGGACAGGGTACAATGAGCAGTTCTTC
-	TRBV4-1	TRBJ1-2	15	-	CASSLLTGEYYGYTF	TGCGCCAGCAGCCTCCTGACAGGTGAATACTATGGCTACACCTTC
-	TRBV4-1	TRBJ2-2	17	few	CASSQDPSTANTGELFF	TGCGCCAGCAGCCAAGATCCTTCTACCGCGAACACCGGGGAGCTGTTTTTT
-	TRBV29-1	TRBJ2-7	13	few	CSVSTTETYEQYF	TGCAGCGTTTCTACGACAGAGACCTACGAGCAGTACTTC
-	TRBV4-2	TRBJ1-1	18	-	CASSQDAGGWEMNTEAFF	TGTGCCAGCAGCCAAGATGCGGGGGGCTGGGAGATGAACACTGAAGCTTTCTTT
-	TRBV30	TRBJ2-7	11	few	CAWSVSYEQYF	TGTGCCTGGAGTGTGAGCTACGAGCAGTACTTC
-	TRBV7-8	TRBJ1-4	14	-	CASSLEQGNEKLFF	TGTGCCAGCAGCTTAGAGCAGGGGAATGAAAAACTGTTTTTT
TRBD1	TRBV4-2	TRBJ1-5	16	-	CASRKEGAGDNQPQHF	TGTGCCAGCAGGAAAGAGGGGGCAGGGGACAATCAGCCCCAGCATTTT
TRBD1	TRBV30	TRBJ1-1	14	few	CAVGGQGRWTEAFF	TGCGCCGTCGGGGGACAGGGGCGGTGGACTGAAGCTTTCTTT
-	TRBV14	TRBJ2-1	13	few	CASRKTRAAEQFF	TGTGCCAGCAGAAAGACTAGGGCGGCGGAGCAGTTCTTC
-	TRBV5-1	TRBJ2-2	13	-	CASSFPETGELFF	TGCGCCAGCAGCTTTCCTGAGACCGGGGAGCTGTTTTTT
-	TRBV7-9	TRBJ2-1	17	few	CASSLFPSQGSYNEQFF	TGTGCCAGCAGCTTATTCCCTAGCCAGGGCTCCTACAATGAGCAGTTCTTC
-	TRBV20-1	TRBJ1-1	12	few	CSARRDEAEAFF	TGCAGTGCTAGACGAGATGAAGCTGAAGCTTTCTTT
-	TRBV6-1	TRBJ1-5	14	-	CASSPGDIQQPQHF	TGTGCCAGCAGCCCAGGGGACATACAACAGCCCCAGCATTTT
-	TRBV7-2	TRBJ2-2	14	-	CASSLISLVGELFF	TGTGCCAGCAGCTTAATTTCCCTGGTCGGGGAGCTGTTTTTT